Sequencing of this T cell receptor (beta chain) was carried out in a study of T-cell reconstitution after alpha-beta-depleted transplantation in children. Per the germline V gene, CDR1 is LGHDT and CDR2 is YNNKEL (reference sequence). Trimming removed 2 bases at V and 10 bases at J, with 21 bases between. The CDR3 runs to 16 residues. Findings and caveats of the study: Counts and diversity of T cells one year after transplant came mostly from newly produced T cells.

Unique molecular identifiers were incorporated during preparation of the TCRbeta library. MiXCR, applied by TCRdb to the PCR reads, yields one record per CDR3 protein. The sample lists just over 950,000 distinct CDR3 sequences, roughly 31% occurring once. The table lists this clonotype with a few counts. The antigen is undetermined. The rearrangement links TRBV3-1 to TRBJ2-1, with D tentatively TRBD2 (5 bases). The TCR was taken from a boy less than two years old who had a stem cell transplant for SCID, so the T cells may come from the graft donor. Sequences were derived from PBMCs, mostly from graft donor cells, sampled 360 days after TCRalphabeta/CD19-depleted stem cell transplant. CDR3 amino acids: CASSQFWRADTDEQFF. In DNA form, the CDR3 reads TGTGCCAGCAGCCAATTCTGGCGAGCGGATACAGACGAGCAGTTCTTC.